This is a list of T cell receptor beta chains from one sample in a study of T cell responses to AZD1222 COVID-19 vaccine. Produced via immunoSEQ multiplex PCR; TCRdb's table is partial and in-frame only. The table has under 150,000 clones, around nine tenths seen once; the top ten hold around 5%. The sample in question was peripheral blood, obtained on day 0 of AZD1222 vaccination. These receptors originate from an adult in good health. CDR3s include the opening cysteine and the closing phenylalanine or tryptophan. Fields, in order: clone size, V gene, J gene, D gene, CDR3 protein, CDR3 DNA. A D gene is named only where the DNA matches it firmly. Clone size is stated in some rows and not others, as once, few, many or a class when expanded.

-	TRBV15	TRBJ2-7	TRBD1	CATSRGRQGAYEQYF	TGTGCCACCAGCAGGGGACGACAGGGGGCTTACGAGCAGTACTTC
-	TRBV11-2	TRBJ2-7	-	CASSSRWEKYFEQYF	TGTGCCAGCAGCTCACGTTGGGAAAAGTACTTCGAGCAGTACTTC
once	TRBV4-2	TRBJ1-1	TRBD1	CASSQDLRTGWNTEAFF	TGTGCCAGCAGCCAAGATCTCCGGACAGGGTGGAACACTGAAGCTTTCTTT
-	TRBV11-3	TRBJ2-7	TRBD1	CASSPKTGDEQYF	TGTGCCAGCAGCCCCAAGACAGGGGACGAGCAGTACTTC
-	TRBV7-9	TRBJ2-7	TRBD1	CASSFRDREYEQYF	TGTGCCAGCAGCTTCCGGGACAGGGAATACGAGCAGTACTTC
-	TRBV19	TRBJ1-5	-	CASSISHHTNSNQPQHF	TGTGCCAGTAGTATAAGTCACCACACGAATAGCAATCAGCCCCAGCATTTT
-	TRBV5-4	TRBJ1-2	-	CASSSYRDQDYGYTF	TGTGCCAGCAGCTCTTACAGGGACCAGGACTATGGCTACACCTTC
-	TRBV15	TRBJ1-1	-	CATSKGGRTEAFF	TGTGCCACCAGCAAGGGAGGGCGCACTGAAGCTTTCTTT
-	TRBV3-1/TRBV3-2	TRBJ1-2	-	CASSQVPGNYGYTF	TGTGCCAGCAGCCAAGTCCCGGGAAACTATGGCTACACCTTC
-	TRBV7-2	TRBJ2-1	-	CASSLEPSYNEQFF	TGTGCCAGCAGCTTAGAGCCTTCCTACAATGAGCAGTTCTTC
-	TRBV12-2	TRBJ1-1	-	CASRSTPGNDTEAFF	TGTGCAAGTCGCTCCACGCCGGGGAATGACACTGAAGCTTTCTTT
-	TRBV12-3/TRBV12-4	TRBJ2-2	-	CASSYEWTGELFF	TGTGCCAGCAGCTACGAGTGGACCGGGGAGCTGTTTTTT
-	TRBV28	TRBJ1-2	TRBD1	CASSLGDRAPYGYTF	TGTGCCAGCAGTTTGGGGGACAGGGCCCCCTATGGCTACACCTTC
-	TRBV7-2	TRBJ2-3	TRBD2	CASSTRTSGASGNTQYF	TGTGCCAGCAGCACCAGGACTAGCGGGGCCAGCGGGAATACGCAGTATTTT
-	TRBV5-1	TRBJ2-7	TRBD2	CASSLVASGSYEQYF	TGCGCCAGCAGCTTGGTAGCTAGCGGGAGCTACGAGCAGTACTTC
-	TRBV19	TRBJ1-4	TRBD1	CASRVRDRGSANEKLFF	TGTGCCAGTAGAGTCCGGGACAGGGGTTCGGCTAATGAAAAACTGTTTTTT
-	TRBV28	TRBJ2-7	-	CASSLQNEQYF	TGTGCCAGCAGTTTACAGAACGAGCAGTACTTC
-	TRBV14	TRBJ2-7	-	CASSQVRDGAYEQYF	TGTGCCAGCAGCCAGGTCCGGGACGGTGCCTACGAGCAGTACTTC
-	TRBV7-8	TRBJ1-4	-	CASSFRGRPEKLFF	TGTGCCAGCAGCTTCAGGGGTCGTCCTGAAAAACTGTTTTTT
once	TRBV15	TRBJ1-5	-	CATSPIGPNNQPQHF	TGTGCCACCAGCCCCATAGGGCCGAATAATCAGCCCCAGCATTTT
-	TRBV11-3	TRBJ2-2	TRBD1	CASSLGTGNTGELFF	TGTGCCAGCAGCCTCGGGACAGGGAACACCGGGGAGCTGTTTTTT
-	TRBV5-1	TRBJ1-1	-	CASTISGATNTEAFF	TGCGCCAGCACCATTTCAGGGGCTACGAACACTGAAGCTTTCTTT
-	TRBV6-5	TRBJ1-1	TRBD1	CASSRGDRVNTEAFF	TGTGCCAGCAGTAGGGGGGACAGGGTGAACACTGAAGCTTTCTTT
once	TRBV18	TRBJ2-3	TRBD1	CASSTNRGSTDTQYF	TGTGCCAGCTCAACAAACAGGGGAAGCACAGATACGCAGTATTTT
-	TRBV7-3	TRBJ2-7	-	CASSLMGVSGSYEQYF	TGTGCCAGCAGCTTGATGGGTGTTAGCGGCTCCTACGAGCAGTACTTC
-	TRBV18	TRBJ2-7	TRBD2	CASSPSGSTYEQYF	TGTGCCAGCTCACCTAGCGGGAGCACCTACGAGCAGTACTTC
once	TRBV4-2	TRBJ1-5	-	CASSQDKGLNQPQHF	TGTGCCAGCAGCCAAGATAAGGGGTTGAATCAGCCCCAGCATTTT